The 15 T cell receptor beta chains below come from one sample, sequenced in a study of OX40 agonist ivuxolimab in advanced cancers. Data came from immunoSEQ multiplex PCR; TCRdb stores just in-frame clones and leaves some out. The sample carries 65,000 to 75,000 clones, around 88% recorded once. Sequenced material: CD4+ or CD8+ T cells sorted from blood, taken in a trial of the OX40 agonist ivuxolimab. These receptor sequences come from an adult with an advanced solid tumor such as melanoma, head and neck, liver or kidney cancer.

CDR3 sequence (DNA): TGCGCCAGCAGCCACGGCTGGGACAGGGATCAGCCCCAGCATTTT. Translated: CASSHGWDRDQPQHF. The chain carries TRBV4-1 and TRBJ1-5; TRBD1 agrees at 9 bases. From germline, CDR1 is MGHRA and CDR2 YSYEKL. This CDR3 has 15 residues. V lost 3 bases, J lost 5 bases, and 5 bases stayed unmatched.

This clone was seen only a few times. V gene TRBV2 combines with J gene TRBJ1-3, with 7 bases matching TRBD1. The CDR3 totals 14 residues. The germline gives CDR1 SNHLY, CDR2 FYNNEI. With 2 bases clipped from V and 2 bases from J, the junction kept 0 bases outside the gene matches. CDR3 sequence: CASSEQGAGNTIYF. DNA for the CDR3: TGTGCCAGCAGTGAACAGGGGGCTGGAAACACCATATATTTT.

This sequence joins TRBV7-2 and TRBJ2-6; 8 bases are shared with TRBD1. CDR3 length: 17 residues. Germline-derived CDR1 and CDR2 are SGHTA and FQGNSA. Trimming took 5 bases from V and 0 from J; bases not matched to a gene: 6. CDR3 nucleotides: TGTGCCAGCAGCCGGACAGGGAAGAGCTCTGGGGCCAACGTCCTGACTTTC. Its translation: CASSRTGKSSGANVLTF.

The chain is built from TRBV18 and TRBJ1-1; the D is unclear. In germline, CDR1 is KGHSH, CDR2 LQKENI. The ends were cut back, 5 bases at V and 2 bases at J, with 9 bases in the middle. This CDR3 region has 13 residues. This chain's CDR3 is CASSTGPNTEAFF. CDR3 bases: TGTGCCAGCTCAACGGGTCCCAACACTGAAGCTTTCTTT. Combining the CDR3 with reference TRBV18 and TRBJ1-1 gives the whole variable domain NAGVMQNPRHLVRRRGQEARLRCSPMKGHSHVYWYRQLPEEGLKFMVYLQKENIIDESGMPKERFSAEFPKEGPSILRIQQVVRGDSAAYFCASSTGPNTEAFFGQGTRLTVV.

The chain links TRBV6-5 to TRBJ1-2, with TRBD1 as a possible D gene (5 bases). The CDR3 length is 14 residues. V lost 5 bases, J lost 8 bases, and 18 bases lay in between. Germline V gives CDR1 MNHEY, CDR2 SVGAGI. The CDR3 region is CASSKGPLARGYTF. DNA for the CDR3: TGTGCCAGCAGTAAGGGACCTCTAGCGCGGGGCTACACCTTC.

The chain employs TRBV10-3 and TRBJ1-3; D ambiguous. The germline V and J ends were trimmed by 4 bases and 4 bases, with 17 bases remaining between them. Germline V gene lookup returns CDR1 ENHRY and CDR2 SYGVKD. This CDR3 region has 16 residues. CDR3 sequence: CAISVPRAGSGNTIYF. In nucleotides, the CDR3 is TGTGCCATCAGTGTACCGAGGGCAGGTTCAGGAAACACCATATATTTT.

CDR3 DNA: TGTGCCATCAGTGAGTCGGGTGGAAACACCATATATTTT. This encodes CAISESGGNTIYF. This chain connects TRBV10-3 to TRBJ1-3; D call uncertain. Germline CDR1 and CDR2: ENHRY and SYGVKD. CDR3 length: 13 residues. The V end lost 0 bases, the J end lost 3 bases, and 3 bases lay between the germline ends.

The rearrangement joins TRBV19 to TRBJ2-1; 7 bases are shared with TRBD1. The CDR3 sequence is 15 residues long. The V and J ends lost 5 bases and 2 bases, in that order; junction bases with no gene match: 6. The germline V gene has CDR1 LNHDA and CDR2 SQIVND (reference sequence). In DNA form, the CDR3 reads TGTGCCAGTAGTCCACAGGGGAACCCCTACAATGAGCAGTTCTTC. Amino acid sequence: CASSPQGNPYNEQFF.

The CDR3 loop reads CASSLSGDKGYGYTF. CDR3 DNA sequence: TGTGCCAGCAGCTTATCGGGGGATAAGGGCTATGGCTACACCTTC. V usage is TRBV7-9 and J usage is TRBJ1-2, with a possible D match to TRBD1 (5 bases). Looked up from germline, CDR1 is SEHNR and CDR2 is FQNEAQ (reference sequence). Trimming removed 2 bases from V and 4 bases from J, with 14 bases in between. The CDR3 consists of 15 residues.

This clone was detected only once. The chain couples TRBV6-5 to TRBJ1-1; 10 bases align to TRBD1. The CDR3 covers 14 residues. V trimming: 2 bases; J trimming: 4 bases; junction bases outside the gene matches: 1. CDR1 and CDR2 (germline): MNHEY, SVGAGI. The CDR3 region is CASSYDRGPTEAFF. The CDR3, as DNA: TGTGCCAGCAGTTACGACAGGGGGCCCACTGAAGCTTTCTTT.

The chain carries TRBV20-1 and TRBJ2-7; no clear D gene. The CDR3 length is 10 residues. Germline values: CDR1 DFQATT, CDR2 SNEGSKA (reference sequence). Trimming cost V 5 bases and J 3 bases, with 5 bases left between them. The CDR3: CSALNYEQYF. Here the CDR3 DNA reads TGCAGTGCTCTAAACTACGAGCAGTACTTC.

The chain recombines TRBV6-6 with TRBJ2-7, with D possibly being TRBD1 (6 bases). This CDR3 spans 15 amino acids. With 0 bases removed from V and 4 bases from J, the gap between germline ends came to 13 bases. CDR1 MNHNY and CDR2 SVGAGI come from the germline V gene (reference sequence). CDR3 nucleotides: TGTGCCAGCAGTTACTCGAAACAGGGTAATTACGAGCAGTACTTC. As protein: CASSYSKQGNYEQYF.

J is TRBJ2-7 and V is TRBV7-2; tentatively, D is TRBD1 or TRBD2 (5 bases each). The CDR3 has 12 residues. The ends were cut back, 8 bases at V and 5 bases at J, with 13 bases in the middle. Germline CDR1 reads SGHTA; CDR2 reads FQGNSA. As DNA, the CDR3 is TGTGCCAGCGGGGGTTGGGTGGACGAGCAGTACTTC. Protein sequence: CASGGWVDEQYF.

V gene TRBV2 combines with J gene TRBJ1-4; D gene unclear. The germline V gene encodes CDR1 SNHLY and CDR2 FYNNEI. The CDR3 extends over 14 amino acids. The V gene lost 4 bases and the J gene lost 0 bases, with 6 bases spanning the gap. The CDR3 sequence: CASSARATNEKLFF. The CDR3 DNA is TGTGCCAGCAGTGCACGAGCAACTAATGAAAAACTGTTTTTT.

This rearrangement joins TRBV9 to TRBJ2-7, with TRBD1 matching over 9 bases. J gave up 6 bases and V 4 bases, and 11 bases lay outside the gene matches. Germline loops: CDR1 SGDLS, CDR2 YYNGEE. The CDR3 runs 15 residues. The CDR3 DNA reads as TGTGCCAGCAGCCCTCCCGGGACAGGGATTTCCGAGCAGTACTTC. Protein sequence: CASSPPGTGISEQYF. The variable domain in full, completed from reference TRBV9 and TRBJ2-7, reads DSGVTQTPKHLITATGQRVTLRCSPRSGDLSVYWYQQSLDQGLQFLIQYYNGEERAKGNILERFSAQQFPDLHSELNLSSLELGDSALYFCASSPPGTGISEQYFGPGTRLTVT.